What follows are 9 T cell receptor gamma chains derived from one specimen sequenced in a study of γδ T cells in repeated Plasmodium falciparum infection. Vgamma9/Vdelta2+ and Vdelta2-negative gammadelta T cells were flow-sorted from PBMC for bulk sequencing. TCRdb re-called the multiplex PCR reads with CATT. The data contain around 5,000 gamma-chain clones, about 3.5% of them singletons. Sequenced: gamma-delta T cells from blood. Every receptor here comes from a pool of human donors (malaria-infected and uninfected, not separated).

As for this clone: The protein given by TCRdb reflects a much larger clone and differs at residue 10 from this DNA's translation, likely from a read error; the protein shown is the DNA's translation. With the J gene uncalled, the V gene is TRGV5. Germline V lookup: CDR1 VINAFY, CDR2 YDVSNSKD. The length of the CDR3 is 12 residues. The CDR3 is CATWDRAYKRLF. The CDR3 coding sequence is TGTGCCACCTGGGACAGGGCTTATAAGAGACTCTTT.

This clone was observed a handful of times. The mismatch at residue 9 between this DNA's translation and the TCRdb protein of a much larger clone likely reflects a read error; the protein shown is translated from the DNA. This chain joins TRGV9 and TRGJP2. Because TCRdb records no J gene, it was assigned here through a match of the DNA to germline. V dropped 0 bases and J dropped 3; count of bases not matched to a gene: 7. Looked up from germline, CDR1 is GITISATS and CDR2 is ISYDGTV (reference sequence). The CDR3 length is 16 residues. The CDR3 region is CALWEVFRGSDWIKTF. DNA of the CDR3: TGTGCCTTGTGGGAGGTGTTTAGAGGTAGTGATTGGATCAAGACGTTT.

To note about this clone: A far larger clone is just one base off, so this is likely a read error. At the DNA level, this CDR3 is encoded by other sequences in the same sample as well. The chain carries TRGV8 and TRGJ1 or TRGJ2. The CDR3 contains 13 residues. Germline loops: CDR1 VENAVY, CDR2 YDSYNSRV. The CDR3 region is CATWEYITQGKLF. Written as DNA, the CDR3 is TGTGCTACCTGGGAATACATTACGCAGGGGAAACTCTTT.

Regarding this clone: The amino acid sequence in TCRdb belongs to a much larger clone and departs from this DNA's translation at residue 7, likely a sequencing read error; the sequence shown is translated from the DNA. The chain joins TRGV9 to TRGJ1 or TRGJ2. Since TCRdb gives no J gene, matching the DNA to germline was used here to assign it. J was trimmed by 0 bases and V by 1 base; bases with no gene match: 15. Germline assignment: CDR1 GITISATS and CDR2 ISYDGTV (reference sequence). The CDR3 is 18 residues long. The CDR3 region is CALWEVRPVYSNYYKKLF. The CDR3 bases are TGTGCCTTGTGGGAGGTCCGGCCTGTTTACTCGAATTATTATAAGAAACTCTTT.

About this clone itself: The DNA is omitted, as the CDR3 cannot be located on it reliably, and the CDR3 follows TCRdb's listing. The V gene was identified as TRGV4, while no J gene was called. Germline V gene sequence: CDR1 EGSTGY, CDR2 YDSYTSSV. The CDR3 is 33 amino acids in total, end residues counted. The CDR3: CATWMGQGIIIRSSLAVEQHLLSQVSIGRIQHF.

This clone was counted between two and nine times. This DNA translates differently at residue 5 from the TCRdb protein, which is that of a much larger clone; a read error is likely, and the protein shown is the DNA's own translation. The genes are TRGV9 and TRGJP. Losses at the gene ends were 6 bases for V and 4 bases for J; bases not matched to a gene: 24. CDR1 is GITISATS and CDR2 is ISYDGTV in the germline V gene (reference sequence). The CDR3 is 22 residues long. DNA of the CDR3: TGTGCCTTGTGGAGGAGTAAAGGGTCCCGCTGGTCTCAAGAGTTGGGCAAAAAAATCAAGGTATTT. Its translation is CALWRSKGSRWSQELGKKIKVF.

Worth noting for this clone: TCRdb's protein, taken from a much larger clone, differs from this DNA's translation at residue 3, likely owing to a read error; the protein displayed comes from the DNA. The rearrangement links TRGV4 to TRGJ1 or TRGJ2. The J gene, left out of TCRdb, was set here by checking the DNA against germline. Germline V gene sequence: CDR1 EGSTGY, CDR2 YDSYTSSV. The CDR3 totals 12 residues. DNA of the CDR3: TGTGCCATCTGGGGCAATTATTATAAGAAACTCTTT. It is translated as CAIWGNYYKKLF.

The table lists this clone with a few counts. TCRdb's listed protein matches a much larger clone and diverges from this DNA's translation at residue 3, likely through a read error; the protein shown comes from the DNA. This rearrangement joins TRGV4 to TRGJ1 or TRGJ2. Matching the DNA to germline supplied the J gene, which TCRdb does not give. In germline, CDR1 is EGSTGY, CDR2 YDSYTSSV. The CDR3 consists of 13 residues. This CDR3 reads CASWDGPDYKKLF. In DNA form, the CDR3 reads TGTGCCTCCTGGGATGGGCCCGATTATAAGAAACTCTTT.

The J gene went uncalled, whereas the V gene is TRGV9. The CDR3 consists of 19 residues. Germline lookup yields CDR1 GITISATS and CDR2 ISYDGTV (reference sequence). CDR3 amino acids: CALWEVPGESRLGKKIEVF. CDR3 coding DNA: TGTGCCTTGTGGGAGGTGCCGGGGGAAAGTCGGTTGGGCAAAAAAATCGAGGTATTT.